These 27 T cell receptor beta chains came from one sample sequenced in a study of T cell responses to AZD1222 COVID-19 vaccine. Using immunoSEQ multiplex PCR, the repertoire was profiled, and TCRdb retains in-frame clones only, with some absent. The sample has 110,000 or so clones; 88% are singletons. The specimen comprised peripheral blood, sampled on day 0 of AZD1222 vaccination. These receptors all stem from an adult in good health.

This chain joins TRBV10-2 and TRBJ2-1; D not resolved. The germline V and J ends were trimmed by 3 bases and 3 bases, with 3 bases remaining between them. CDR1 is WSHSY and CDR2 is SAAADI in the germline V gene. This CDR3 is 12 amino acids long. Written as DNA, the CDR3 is TGCGCCAGCAGTGAAAGCTACAATGAGCAGTTCTTC. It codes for CASSESYNEQFF.

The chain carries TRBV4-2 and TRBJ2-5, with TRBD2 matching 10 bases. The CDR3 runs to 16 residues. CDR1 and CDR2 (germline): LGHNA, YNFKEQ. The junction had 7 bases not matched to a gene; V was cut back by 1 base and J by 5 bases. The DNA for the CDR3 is TGTGCCAGCAGCCAAGGAGCCCTAGCGGGAGTGGAGACCCAGTACTTC. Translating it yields CASSQGALAGVETQYF.

In DNA form, the CDR3 reads TGCGCCAGCAGCTTGCAGGGATTTGATAACTATGGCTACACCTTC. Encoded protein: CASSLQGFDNYGYTF. The V gene is TRBV5-1, the J gene TRBJ1-2; weak D call: TRBD1 (5 bases). The CDR3 consists of 15 residues. V lost 1 base and J lost 1, with 11 bases in between. Per germline, CDR1 SGHRS and CDR2 YFSETQ.

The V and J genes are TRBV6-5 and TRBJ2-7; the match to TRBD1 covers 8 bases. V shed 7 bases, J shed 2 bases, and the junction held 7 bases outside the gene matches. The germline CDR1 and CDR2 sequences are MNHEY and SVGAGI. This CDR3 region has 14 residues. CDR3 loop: CASTRGDRPYEQYF. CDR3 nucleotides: TGTGCCAGCACCAGGGGGGACAGGCCCTACGAGCAGTACTTC.

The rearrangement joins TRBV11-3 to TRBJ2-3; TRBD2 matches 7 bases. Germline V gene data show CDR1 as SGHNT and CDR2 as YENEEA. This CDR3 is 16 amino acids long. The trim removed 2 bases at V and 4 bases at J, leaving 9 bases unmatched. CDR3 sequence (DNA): TGTGCCAGCAGCTTATCAGGGAGGGGACTCGCAGATACGCAGTATTTT. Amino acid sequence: CASSLSGRGLADTQYF.

In DNA, the CDR3 is TGTGCCAGCAGCCCACCCAGTTCCGGCTATGGCTACACCTTC. Residues: CASSPPSSGYGYTF. The rearrangement uses TRBV28 and TRBJ1-2; no clear D gene. Germline loops: CDR1 MDHEN, CDR2 SYDVKM. The CDR3 is 14 amino acids. V gave up 6 bases and J gave up 4 bases, with 15 bases separating them.

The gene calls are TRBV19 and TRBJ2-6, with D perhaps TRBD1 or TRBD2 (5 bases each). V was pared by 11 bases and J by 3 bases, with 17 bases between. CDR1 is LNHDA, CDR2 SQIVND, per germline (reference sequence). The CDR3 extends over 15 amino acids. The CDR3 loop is CASARGRVGANVLTF. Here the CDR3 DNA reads TGTGCCTCTGCCCGGGGCAGGGTTGGGGCCAACGTCCTGACTTTC.

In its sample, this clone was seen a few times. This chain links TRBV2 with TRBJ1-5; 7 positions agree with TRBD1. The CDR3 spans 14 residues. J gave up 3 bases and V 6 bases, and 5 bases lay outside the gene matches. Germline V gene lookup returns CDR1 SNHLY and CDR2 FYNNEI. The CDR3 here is CASSGDRPNQPQHF. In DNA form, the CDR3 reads TGTGCCAGCAGCGGGGACAGACCCAATCAGCCCCAGCATTTT.

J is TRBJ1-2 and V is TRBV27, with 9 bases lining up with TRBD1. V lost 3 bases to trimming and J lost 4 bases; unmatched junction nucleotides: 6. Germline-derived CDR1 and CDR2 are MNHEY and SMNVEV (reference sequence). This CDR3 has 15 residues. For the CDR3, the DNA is TGTGCCAGCAGTTTTCAGGACAGGGGACTCTATGGCTACACCTTC. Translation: CASSFQDRGLYGYTF.

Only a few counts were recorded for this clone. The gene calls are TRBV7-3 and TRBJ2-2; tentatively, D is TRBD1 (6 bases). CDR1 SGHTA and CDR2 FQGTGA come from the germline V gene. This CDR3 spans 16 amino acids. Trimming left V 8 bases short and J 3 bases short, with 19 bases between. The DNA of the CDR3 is TGTGCCAGCCAACGAGGGGGTGGGTCAGACACCGGGGAGCTGTTTTTT. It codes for CASQRGGGSDTGELFF. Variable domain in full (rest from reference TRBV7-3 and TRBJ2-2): GAGVSQTPSNKVTEKGKYVELRCDPISGHTALYWYRQSLGQGPEFLIYFQGTGAADDSGLPNDRFFAVRPEGSVSTLKIQRTERGDSAVYLCASQRGGGSDTGELFFGEGSRLTVL.

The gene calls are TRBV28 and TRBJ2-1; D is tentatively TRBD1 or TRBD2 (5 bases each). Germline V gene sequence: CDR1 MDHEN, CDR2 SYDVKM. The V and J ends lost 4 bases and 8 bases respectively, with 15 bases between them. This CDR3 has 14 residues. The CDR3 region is CASSSGPPLDEQFF. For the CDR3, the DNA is TGTGCCAGCAGTTCGGGACCGCCTTTAGATGAGCAGTTCTTC.

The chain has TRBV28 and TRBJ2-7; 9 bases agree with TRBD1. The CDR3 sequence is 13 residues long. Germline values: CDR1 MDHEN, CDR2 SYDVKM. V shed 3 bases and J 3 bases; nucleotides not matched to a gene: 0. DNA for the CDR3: TGTGCCAGCAGTTTGGACAGGGGCTACGAGCAGTACTTC. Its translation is CASSLDRGYEQYF.

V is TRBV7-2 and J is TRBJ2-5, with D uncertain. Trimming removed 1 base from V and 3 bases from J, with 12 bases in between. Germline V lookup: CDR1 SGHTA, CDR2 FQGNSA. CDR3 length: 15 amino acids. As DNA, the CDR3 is TGTGCCAGCAGCTTAGTCCGGCAAACCAAAGAGACCCAGTACTTC. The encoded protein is CASSLVRQTKETQYF.

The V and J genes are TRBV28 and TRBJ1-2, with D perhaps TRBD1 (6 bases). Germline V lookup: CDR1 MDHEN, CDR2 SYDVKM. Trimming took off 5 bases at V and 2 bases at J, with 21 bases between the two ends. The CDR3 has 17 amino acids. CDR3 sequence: CASSPFTLRRGNYGYTF. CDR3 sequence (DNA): TGTGCCAGCAGTCCCTTCACGCTGCGGAGGGGGAACTATGGCTACACCTTC.

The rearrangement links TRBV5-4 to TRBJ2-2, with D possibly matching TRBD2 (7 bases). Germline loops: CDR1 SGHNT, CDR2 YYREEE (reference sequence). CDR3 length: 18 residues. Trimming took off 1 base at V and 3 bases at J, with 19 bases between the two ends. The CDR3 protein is CASSLPLGGGGYTGELFF. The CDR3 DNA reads TGTGCCAGCAGCTTGCCCCTTGGAGGGGGGGGCTACACCGGGGAGCTGTTTTTT.

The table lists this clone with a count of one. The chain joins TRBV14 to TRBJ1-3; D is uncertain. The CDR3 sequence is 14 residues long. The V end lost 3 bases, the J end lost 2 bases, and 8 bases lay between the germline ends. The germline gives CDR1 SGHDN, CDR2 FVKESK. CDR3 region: CASSQGIAGNTIYF. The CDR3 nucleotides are TGTGCCAGCAGCCAGGGGATCGCTGGAAACACCATATATTTT.

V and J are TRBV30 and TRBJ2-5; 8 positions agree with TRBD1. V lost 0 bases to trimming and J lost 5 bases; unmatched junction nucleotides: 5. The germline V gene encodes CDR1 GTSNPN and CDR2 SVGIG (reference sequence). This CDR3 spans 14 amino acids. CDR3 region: CAWSVPSGGETQYF. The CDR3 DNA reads TGTGCCTGGAGTGTACCGTCAGGGGGCGAGACCCAGTACTTC.

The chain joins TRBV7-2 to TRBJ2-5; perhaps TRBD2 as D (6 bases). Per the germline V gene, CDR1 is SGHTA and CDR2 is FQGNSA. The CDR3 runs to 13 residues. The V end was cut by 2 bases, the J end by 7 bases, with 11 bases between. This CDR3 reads CASSLSAGGTQYF. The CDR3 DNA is TGTGCCAGCAGCTTATCGGCCGGGGGGACCCAGTACTTC.

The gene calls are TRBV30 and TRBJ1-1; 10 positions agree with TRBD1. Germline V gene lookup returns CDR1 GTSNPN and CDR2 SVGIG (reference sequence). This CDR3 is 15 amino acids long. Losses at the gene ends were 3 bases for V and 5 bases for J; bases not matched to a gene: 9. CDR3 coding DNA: TGTGCCTGGAGGGACACGGGACAGGGGACGACTGAAGCTTTCTTT. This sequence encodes CAWRDTGQGTTEAFF.

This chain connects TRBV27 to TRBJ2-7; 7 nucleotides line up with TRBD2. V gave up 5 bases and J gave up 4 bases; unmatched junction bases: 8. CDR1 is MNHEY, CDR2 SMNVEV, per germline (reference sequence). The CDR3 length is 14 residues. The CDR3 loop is CASSPQRDVYEQYF. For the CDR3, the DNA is TGTGCCAGCAGTCCGCAGCGGGATGTTTACGAGCAGTACTTC.

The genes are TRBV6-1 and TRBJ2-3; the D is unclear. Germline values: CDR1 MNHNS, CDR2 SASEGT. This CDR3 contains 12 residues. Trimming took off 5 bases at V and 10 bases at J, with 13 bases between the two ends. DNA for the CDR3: TGTGCCAGCAGTTCCCGACTGCATCCGCAGTATTTT. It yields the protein CASSSRLHPQYF.

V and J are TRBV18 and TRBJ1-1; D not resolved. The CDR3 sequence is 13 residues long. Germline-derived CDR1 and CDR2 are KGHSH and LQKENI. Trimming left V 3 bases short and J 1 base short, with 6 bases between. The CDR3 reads CASSPQKNTEAFF. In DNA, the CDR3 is TGTGCCAGCTCACCCCAGAAGAACACTGAAGCTTTCTTT.

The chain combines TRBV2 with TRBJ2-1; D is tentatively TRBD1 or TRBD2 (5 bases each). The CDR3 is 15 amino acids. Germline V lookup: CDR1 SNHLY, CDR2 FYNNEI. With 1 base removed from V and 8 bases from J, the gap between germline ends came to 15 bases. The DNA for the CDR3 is TGTGCCAGCAGTGAAGACCAGGGCGGGCTGGATGAGCAGTTCTTC. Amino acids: CASSEDQGGLDEQFF.

The CDR3 DNA sequence: TGTGCCAGCAGTTTTGTAGGGAACTATGGCTACACCTTC. Amino acid sequence: CASSFVGNYGYTF. The rearrangement uses TRBV12-3 or TRBV12-4 and TRBJ1-2; D gene unclear. The CDR3 totals 13 residues. Trimming pared 3 bases from V and 2 bases from J, leaving 7 bases between.

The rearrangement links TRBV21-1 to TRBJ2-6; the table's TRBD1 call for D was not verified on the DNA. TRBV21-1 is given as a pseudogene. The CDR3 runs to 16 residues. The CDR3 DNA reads TGTGCCAGTCACAGGGAACGTAAGGTGGGGGCCAACGTCCTGACTTTC. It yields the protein CASHRERKVGANVLTF.

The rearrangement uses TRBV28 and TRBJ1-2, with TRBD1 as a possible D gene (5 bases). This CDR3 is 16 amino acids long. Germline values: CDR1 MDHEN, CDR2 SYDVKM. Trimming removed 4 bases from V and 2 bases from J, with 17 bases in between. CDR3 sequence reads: CASSSTGTGGNYGYTF. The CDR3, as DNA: TGTGCCAGCAGTTCCACCGGGACCGGGGGAAACTATGGCTACACCTTC.

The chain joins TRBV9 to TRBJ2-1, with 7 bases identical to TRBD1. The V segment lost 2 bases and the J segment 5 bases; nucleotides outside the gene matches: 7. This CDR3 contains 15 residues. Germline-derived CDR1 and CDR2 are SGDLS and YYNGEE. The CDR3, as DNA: TGTGCCAGCAGCGTTAGACAGACAGGGAACAATGAGCAGTTCTTC. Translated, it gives CASSVRQTGNNEQFF. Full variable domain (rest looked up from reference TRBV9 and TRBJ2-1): DSGVTQTPKHLITATGQRVTLRCSPRSGDLSVYWYQQSLDQGLQFLIQYYNGEERAKGNILERFSAQQFPDLHSELNLSSLELGDSALYFCASSVRQTGNNEQFFGPGTRLTVL.